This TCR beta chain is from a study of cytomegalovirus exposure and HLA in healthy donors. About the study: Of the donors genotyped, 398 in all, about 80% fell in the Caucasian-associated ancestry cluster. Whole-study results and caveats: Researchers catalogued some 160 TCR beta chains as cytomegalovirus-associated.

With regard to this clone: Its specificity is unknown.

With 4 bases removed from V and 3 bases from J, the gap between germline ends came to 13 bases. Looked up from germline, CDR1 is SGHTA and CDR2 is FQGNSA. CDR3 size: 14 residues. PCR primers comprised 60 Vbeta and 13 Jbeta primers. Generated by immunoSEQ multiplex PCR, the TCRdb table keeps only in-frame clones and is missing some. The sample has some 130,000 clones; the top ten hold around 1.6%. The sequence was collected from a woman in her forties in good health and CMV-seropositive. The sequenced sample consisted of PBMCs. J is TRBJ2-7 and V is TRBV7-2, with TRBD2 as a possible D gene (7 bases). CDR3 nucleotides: TGTGCCAGCAGCTCGCTGGGGGGGCACTACGAGCAGTACTTC. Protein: CASSSLGGHYEQYF.